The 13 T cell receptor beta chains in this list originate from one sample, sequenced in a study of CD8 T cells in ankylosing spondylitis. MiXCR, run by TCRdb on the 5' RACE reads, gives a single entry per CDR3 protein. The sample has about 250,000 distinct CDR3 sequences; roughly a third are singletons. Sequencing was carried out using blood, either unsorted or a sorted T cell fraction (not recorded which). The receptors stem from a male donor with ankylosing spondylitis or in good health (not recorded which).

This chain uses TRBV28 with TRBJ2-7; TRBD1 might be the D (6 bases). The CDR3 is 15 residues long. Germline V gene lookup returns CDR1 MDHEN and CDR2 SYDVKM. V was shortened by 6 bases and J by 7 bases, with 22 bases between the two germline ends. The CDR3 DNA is TGTGCCAGCAGCACACCGGACAGTTCCACCTGGGAGCAGTACTTC. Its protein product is CASSTPDSSTWEQYF.

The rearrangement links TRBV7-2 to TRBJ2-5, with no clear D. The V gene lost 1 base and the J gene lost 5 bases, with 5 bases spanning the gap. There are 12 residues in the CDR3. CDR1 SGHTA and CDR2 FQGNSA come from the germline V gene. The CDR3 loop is CASSLVWETQYF. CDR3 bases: TGTGCCAGCAGCTTAGTGTGGGAGACCCAGTACTTC. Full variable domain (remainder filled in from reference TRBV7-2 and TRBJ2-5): GAGVSQSPSNKVTEKGKDVELRCDPISGHTALYWYRQSLGQGLEFLIYFQGNSAPDKSGLPSDRFSAERTGGSVSTLTIQRTQQEDSAVYLCASSLVWETQYFGPGTRLLVL.

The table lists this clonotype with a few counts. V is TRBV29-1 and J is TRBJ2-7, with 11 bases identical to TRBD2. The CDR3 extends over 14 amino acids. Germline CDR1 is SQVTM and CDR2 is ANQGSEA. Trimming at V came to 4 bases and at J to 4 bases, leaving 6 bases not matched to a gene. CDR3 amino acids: CSVGGLAGGYEQYF. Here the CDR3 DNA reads TGCAGCGTTGGGGGTCTAGCGGGGGGATACGAGCAGTACTTC.

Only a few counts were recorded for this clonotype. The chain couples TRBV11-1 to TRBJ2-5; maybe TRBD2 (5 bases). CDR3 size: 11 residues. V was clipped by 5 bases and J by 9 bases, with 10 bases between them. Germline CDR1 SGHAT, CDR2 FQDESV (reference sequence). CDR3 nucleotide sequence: TGTGCCAGCAGCGAGGGAGTGGCCCAGTACTTC. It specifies CASSEGVAQYF.

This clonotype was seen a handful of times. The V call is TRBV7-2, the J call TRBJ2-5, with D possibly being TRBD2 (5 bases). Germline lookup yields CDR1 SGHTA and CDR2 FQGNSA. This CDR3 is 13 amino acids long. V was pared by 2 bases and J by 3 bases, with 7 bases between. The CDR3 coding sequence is TGTGCCAGCAGCTTATTCGGGGAAGAGACCCAGTACTTC. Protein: CASSLFGEETQYF.

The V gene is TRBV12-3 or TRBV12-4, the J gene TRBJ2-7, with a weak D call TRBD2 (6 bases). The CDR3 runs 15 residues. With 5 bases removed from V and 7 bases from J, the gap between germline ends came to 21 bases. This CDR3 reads CASSVNPGLFGEQYF. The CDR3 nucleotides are TGTGCCAGCAGTGTCAACCCGGGACTCTTCGGAGAGCAGTACTTC.

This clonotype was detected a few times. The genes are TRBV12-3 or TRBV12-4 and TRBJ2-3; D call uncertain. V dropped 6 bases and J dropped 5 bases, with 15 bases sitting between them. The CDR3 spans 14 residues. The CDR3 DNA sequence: TGTGCCAGCAGACCGGGCCTCGCCCTAGATACGCAGTATTTT. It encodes CASRPGLALDTQYF.

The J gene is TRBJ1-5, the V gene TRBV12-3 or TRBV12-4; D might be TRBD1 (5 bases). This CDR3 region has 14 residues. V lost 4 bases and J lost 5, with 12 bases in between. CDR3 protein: CASSYQGGDQPQHF. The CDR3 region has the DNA TGTGCCAGCAGTTATCAGGGTGGGGATCAGCCCCAGCATTTT.

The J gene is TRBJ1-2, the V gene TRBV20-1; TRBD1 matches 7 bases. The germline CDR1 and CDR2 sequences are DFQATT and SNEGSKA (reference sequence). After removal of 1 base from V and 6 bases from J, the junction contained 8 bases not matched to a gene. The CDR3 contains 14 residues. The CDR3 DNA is TGCAGTGCTAGAGTTCGAGACAGGGTCAATGGCTACACCTTC. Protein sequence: CSARVRDRVNGYTF.

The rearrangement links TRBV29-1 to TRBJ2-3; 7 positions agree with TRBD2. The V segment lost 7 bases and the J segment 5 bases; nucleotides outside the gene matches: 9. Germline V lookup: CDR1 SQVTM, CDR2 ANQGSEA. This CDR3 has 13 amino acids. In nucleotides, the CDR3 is TGCAGCGGCGAACTGGGCGGGGGAGATACGCAGTATTTT. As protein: CSGELGGGDTQYF.

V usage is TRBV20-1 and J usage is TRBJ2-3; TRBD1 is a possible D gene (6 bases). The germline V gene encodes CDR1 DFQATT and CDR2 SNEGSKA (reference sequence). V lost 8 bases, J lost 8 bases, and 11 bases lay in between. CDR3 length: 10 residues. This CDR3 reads CSQDSLTQYF. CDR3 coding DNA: TGCAGTCAGGACAGCCTTACGCAGTATTTT.

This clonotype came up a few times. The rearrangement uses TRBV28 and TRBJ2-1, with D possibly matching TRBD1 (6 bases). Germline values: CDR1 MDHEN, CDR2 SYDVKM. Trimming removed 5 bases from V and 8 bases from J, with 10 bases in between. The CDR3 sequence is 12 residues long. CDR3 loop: CASSIQGDEQFF. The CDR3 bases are TGTGCCAGCAGTATACAGGGAGATGAGCAGTTCTTC.

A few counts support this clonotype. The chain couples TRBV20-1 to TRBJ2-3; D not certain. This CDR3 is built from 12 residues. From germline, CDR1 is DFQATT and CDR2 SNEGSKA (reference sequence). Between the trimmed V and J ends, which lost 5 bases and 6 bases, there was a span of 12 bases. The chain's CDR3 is CSAPWVGDTQYF. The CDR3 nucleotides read TGCAGTGCTCCTTGGGTGGGGGATACGCAGTATTTT.